This paragraph covers one TCR beta chain sequence. What it recognizes is unknown. Germline V gene data show CDR1 as SQVTM and CDR2 as ANQGSEA. V gave up 5 bases and J gave up 14 bases, with 17 bases separating them. The CDR3 contains 11 residues. Tagging with unique molecular identifiers was a feature of the TCR beta cDNA libraries. A population of roughly 0.85 to 11 million T cells gave rise to roughly 490,000 cDNA molecules. TCRdb called the PCR reads again in MiXCR, with one record for every CDR3 protein. The sample includes roughly 650,000 distinct CDR3 sequences, about 60% seen only once; the top ten take approximately 10%. The data belong to a study of post-analysis software for immune sequencing data. Study in general: Clinical courses comprised relapsing-remitting, secondary progressive and progressive-relapsing multiple sclerosis.

Study outcomes and limitations: Five or six TRBV segments, TRBV5-6, TRBV5-1 and TRBV20-1 among them, were found more frequent in patients than controls. Multiple sclerosis patients showed significantly lower normalized Chao1 diversity than controls did. Pronounced co-clustering by F measure was evident among identically batched samples.

The sequence was obtained from a girl aged 2 to 10 with multiple sclerosis. The sequenced sample consisted of blood. The chain couples TRBV29-1 to TRBJ2-3; a possible D gene is TRBD1 (6 bases). The CDR3 sequence is CSVTKQGLRYF. CDR3 DNA sequence: TGCAGCGTTACCAAACAGGGATTAAGGTATTTT.